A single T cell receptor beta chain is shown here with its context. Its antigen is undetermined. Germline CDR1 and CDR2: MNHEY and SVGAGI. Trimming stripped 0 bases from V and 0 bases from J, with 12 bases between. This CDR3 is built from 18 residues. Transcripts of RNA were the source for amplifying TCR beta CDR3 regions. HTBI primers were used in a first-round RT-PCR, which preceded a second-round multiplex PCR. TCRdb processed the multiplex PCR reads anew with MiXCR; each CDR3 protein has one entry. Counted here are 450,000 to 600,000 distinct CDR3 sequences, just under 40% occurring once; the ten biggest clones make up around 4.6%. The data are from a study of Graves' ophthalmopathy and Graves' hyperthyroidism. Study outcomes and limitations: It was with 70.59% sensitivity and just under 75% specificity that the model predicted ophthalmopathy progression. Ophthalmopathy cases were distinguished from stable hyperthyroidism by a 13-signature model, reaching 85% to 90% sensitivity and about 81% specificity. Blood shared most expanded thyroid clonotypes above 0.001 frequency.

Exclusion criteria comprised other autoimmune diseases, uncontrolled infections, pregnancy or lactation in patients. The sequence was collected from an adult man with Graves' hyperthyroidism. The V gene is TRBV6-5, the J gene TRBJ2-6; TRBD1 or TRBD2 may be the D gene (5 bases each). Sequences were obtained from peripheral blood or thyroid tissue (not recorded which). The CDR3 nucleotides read TGTGCCAGCAGTTACTCGGGACGGAAGTACTCTGGGGCCAACGTCCTGACTTTC. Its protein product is CASSYSGRKYSGANVLTF.